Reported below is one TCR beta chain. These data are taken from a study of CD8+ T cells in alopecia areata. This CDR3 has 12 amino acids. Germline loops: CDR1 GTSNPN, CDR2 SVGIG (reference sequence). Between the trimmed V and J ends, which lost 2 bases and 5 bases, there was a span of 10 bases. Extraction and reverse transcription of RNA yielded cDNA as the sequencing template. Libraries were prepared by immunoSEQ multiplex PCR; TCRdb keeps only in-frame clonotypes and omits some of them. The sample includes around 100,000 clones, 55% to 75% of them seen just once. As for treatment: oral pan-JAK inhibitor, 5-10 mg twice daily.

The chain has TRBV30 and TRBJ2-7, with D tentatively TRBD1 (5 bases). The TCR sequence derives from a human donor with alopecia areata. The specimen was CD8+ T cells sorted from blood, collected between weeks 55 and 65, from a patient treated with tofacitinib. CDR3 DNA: TGTGCCTGGAGTCTGCAGGGCCACGAGCAGTACTTC. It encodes CAWSLQGHEQYF.